These T cell receptor beta chains were read from a single sample in a study of CD8+ T cells in alopecia areata. The repertoire was sequenced with immunoSEQ multiplex PCR; TCRdb's copy has only in-frame clones and lacks some. The table includes 110,000 to 150,000 clones, around 87% detected once. Sample: CD8+ T cells sorted from blood, taken at week 4, from a patient treated with tofacitinib. The receptors come from a human donor with alopecia areata. Each CDR3 is given with its conserved first and last residue. D genes are given only for firm matches. Only part of the rows carry a size: once, few, many, or a class if the clone is expanded.

cdr3_aa | cdr3_nt | j_call | clone_size | d_call | v_call
CASSTGNGQYF | TGTGCCAGCAGTACAGGGAACGGGCAGTACTTC | TRBJ2-7 | NA | NA | TRBV27
CASSIGTGGYEQYF | TGTGCCAGTAGTATAGGGACAGGGGGCTACGAGCAGTACTTC | TRBJ2-7 | NA | TRBD1 | TRBV19
CASSSPGQNYEQYF | TGTGCCAGCAGCTCCCCGGGACAGAACTACGAGCAGTACTTC | TRBJ2-7 | NA | TRBD1 | TRBV7-8
CASSAPRDRGYEQYF | TGTGCCAGCAGTGCCCCCCGGGACAGGGGCTACGAGCAGTACTTC | TRBJ2-7 | NA | TRBD1 | TRBV27
CASSELAYNEQFF | TGTGCCAGCAGTGAACTAGCTTACAATGAGCAGTTCTTC | TRBJ2-1 | NA | NA | TRBV2
CAWTGGTIQETQYF | TGTGCCTGGACCGGCGGGACCATACAAGAGACCCAGTACTTC | TRBJ2-5 | NA | NA | TRBV30
CASSFGGDNTGELFF | TGTGCCAGCAGCTTCGGTGGGGATAACACCGGGGAGCTGTTTTTT | TRBJ2-2 | NA | NA | TRBV7-8
CASSVLGSEQYF | TGTGCCAGCAGTGTCCTCGGGTCCGAGCAGTACTTC | TRBJ2-7 | NA | NA | TRBV25-1
CASSPNRGDTEAFF | TGTGCCAGCAGCCCGAACAGGGGGGACACTGAAGCTTTCTTT | TRBJ1-1 | NA | TRBD1 | TRBV5-4
CGIIGGRATEAFF | TGTGGGATCATCGGGGGTCGGGCCACTGAAGCTTTCTTT | TRBJ1-1 | NA | NA | TRBV30
CASSRRSRENTEAFF | TGTGCCAGCAGCCGACGCAGTAGGGAAAACACTGAAGCTTTCTTT | TRBJ1-1 | NA | NA | TRBV4-2
CASSSGNTGELFF | TGTGCCAGCAGCTCCGGGAACACCGGGGAGCTGTTTTTT | TRBJ2-2 | once | NA | TRBV11-3